The source of this T cell receptor beta chain is a study of early stage breast cancer tumors. The CDR3 spans 13 residues. Trimming left V 8 bases short and J 1 base short, with 14 bases between. Germline V gene lookup returns CDR1 SQVTM and CDR2 ANQGSEA. Comment on this clone: Its antigen is as yet unknown.

Each sample had two DNA replicates, 0.5 ug blood or roughly 1.4 ug tissue. Using immunoSEQ multiplex PCR, the repertoire was profiled, and TCRdb retains in-frame clones only, with some absent. The table shows about 53,000 clones, with about 90% occurring only once. Study-wide points: Unsorted bulk genomic DNA sequencing lacked pairing and functional marker data. Comparing each tissue with blood distinguished tumor from normal in 14 of 16 patients. Commonly generated sequences made up most enriched TCRB sequences shared between patients.

The J gene is TRBJ1-1, the V gene TRBV29-1, with D perhaps TRBD1 (5 bases). Material: blood. This sequence was found in a person aged 70 to 79 with breast cancer. The CDR3 sequence: CSTMQGQNTEAFF. CDR3 coding DNA: TGCAGCACAATGCAGGGCCAGAACACTGAAGCTTTCTTT.